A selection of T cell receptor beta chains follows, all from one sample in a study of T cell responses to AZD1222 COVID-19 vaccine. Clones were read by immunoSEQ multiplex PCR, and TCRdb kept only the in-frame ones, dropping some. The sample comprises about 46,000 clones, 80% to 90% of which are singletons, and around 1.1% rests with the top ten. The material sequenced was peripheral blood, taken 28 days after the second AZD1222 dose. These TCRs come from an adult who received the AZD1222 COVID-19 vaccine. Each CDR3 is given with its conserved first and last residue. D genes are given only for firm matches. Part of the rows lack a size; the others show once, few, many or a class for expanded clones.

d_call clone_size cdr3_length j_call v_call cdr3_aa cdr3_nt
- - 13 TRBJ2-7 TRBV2 CASSDPALLEQYF TGTGCCAGCAGTGACCCGGCCTTACTTGAGCAGTACTTC
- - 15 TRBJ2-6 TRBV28 CASSFVTPGANVLTF TGTGCCAGCAGTTTCGTGACTCCTGGGGCCAACGTCCTGACTTTC
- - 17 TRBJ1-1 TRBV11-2 CASSLWMKKAGNTEAFF TGTGCCAGCAGCTTGTGGATGAAGAAGGCGGGGAACACTGAAGCTTTCTTT
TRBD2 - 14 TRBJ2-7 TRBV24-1 CATSEAGGPYEQYF TGTGCCACCAGCGAGGCGGGAGGCCCCTACGAGCAGTACTTC
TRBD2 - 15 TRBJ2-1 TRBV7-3 CASSLAGDDYNEQFF TGTGCCAGCAGCTTAGCGGGAGATGACTACAATGAGCAGTTCTTC
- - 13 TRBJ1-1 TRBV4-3 CASSQVQGSEAFF TGCGCCAGCAGCCAGGTCCAGGGCTCTGAAGCTTTCTTT
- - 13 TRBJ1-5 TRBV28 CASIPPGDQPQHF TGTGCCAGCATCCCTCCGGGGGATCAGCCCCAGCATTTT
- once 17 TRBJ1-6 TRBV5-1 CASSLYDQGQGNSPLHF TGCGCCAGCAGCTTGTACGACCAGGGTCAAGGCAATTCACCCCTCCACTTT
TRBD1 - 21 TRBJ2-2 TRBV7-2 CASSSARDRGRKRHNTGELFF TGTGCCAGCAGCTCAGCCCGGGACAGGGGGCGCAAACGCCATAACACCGGGGAGCTGTTTTTT
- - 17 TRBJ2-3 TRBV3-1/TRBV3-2 CASSQDGGGGTRDTQYF TGTGCCAGCAGCCAAGATGGCGGTGGAGGGACGAGAGATACGCAGTATTTT
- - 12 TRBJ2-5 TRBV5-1 CASSEDQETQYF TGCGCCAGCAGCGAGGACCAAGAGACCCAGTACTTC
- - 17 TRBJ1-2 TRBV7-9 CASSLGPAPLANYGYTF TGTGCCAGCAGCTTAGGGCCAGCTCCCCTCGCTAACTATGGCTACACCTTC
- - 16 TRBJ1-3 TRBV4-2 CASSQDQVSFGNTIYF TGTGCCAGCAGCCAAGATCAGGTATCCTTTGGAAACACCATATATTTT
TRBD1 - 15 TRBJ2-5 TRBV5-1 CASSLVGTGAETQYF TGCGCCAGCAGCTTGGTTGGGACAGGGGCAGAGACCCAGTACTTC
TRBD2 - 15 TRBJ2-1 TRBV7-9 CASSPGGSNYNEQFF TGTGCCAGCAGCCCGGGAGGCTCTAATTACAATGAGCAGTTCTTC
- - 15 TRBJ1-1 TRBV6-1 CASSEVAGSGTEAFF TGTGCCAGCAGTGAAGTGGCAGGCTCGGGGACTGAAGCTTTCTTT
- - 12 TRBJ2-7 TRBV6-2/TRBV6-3 CASSYSMPKQYF TGTGCCAGCAGTTACTCGATGCCCAAGCAGTACTTC
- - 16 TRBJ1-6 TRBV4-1 CASSLGQVPLNSPLHF TGCGCCAGCAGCCTGGGCCAGGTCCCCCTGAATTCACCCCTCCACTTT
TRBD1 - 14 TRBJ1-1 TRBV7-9 CASTPTGPNTEAFF TGTGCCAGCACCCCGACAGGGCCGAACACTGAAGCTTTCTTT
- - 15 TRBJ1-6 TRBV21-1 CASSSRGGGNSPLHF TGTGCCAGCAGCAGCCGGGGAGGGGGTAATTCACCCCTCCACTTT
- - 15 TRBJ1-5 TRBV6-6 CASNTGGGWNQPQHF TGTGCCAGCAACACTGGGGGGGGTTGGAATCAGCCCCAGCATTTT
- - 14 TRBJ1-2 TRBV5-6 CASSFNARSYGYTF TGTGCCAGCAGCTTCAATGCACGGTCCTATGGCTACACCTTC
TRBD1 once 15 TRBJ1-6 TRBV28 CASRTGSSYNSPLHF TGTGCCAGCAGGACAGGGAGCTCCTATAATTCACCCCTCCACTTT
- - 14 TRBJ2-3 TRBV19 CASSLGGYTDTQYF TGTGCCAGTAGTTTGGGCGGCTACACAGATACGCAGTATTTT
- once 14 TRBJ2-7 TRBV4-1 CASSLEVTDYEQYF TGCGCCAGCAGCCTTGAAGTAACAGATTACGAGCAGTACTTC
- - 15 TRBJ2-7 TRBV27 CASSYQADSTYEQYF TGTGCCAGCAGTTATCAGGCGGATTCTACCTACGAGCAGTACTTC
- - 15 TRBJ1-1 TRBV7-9 CASSLVDGVNTEAFF TGTGCCAGCAGCTTAGTAGACGGTGTCAACACTGAAGCTTTCTTT